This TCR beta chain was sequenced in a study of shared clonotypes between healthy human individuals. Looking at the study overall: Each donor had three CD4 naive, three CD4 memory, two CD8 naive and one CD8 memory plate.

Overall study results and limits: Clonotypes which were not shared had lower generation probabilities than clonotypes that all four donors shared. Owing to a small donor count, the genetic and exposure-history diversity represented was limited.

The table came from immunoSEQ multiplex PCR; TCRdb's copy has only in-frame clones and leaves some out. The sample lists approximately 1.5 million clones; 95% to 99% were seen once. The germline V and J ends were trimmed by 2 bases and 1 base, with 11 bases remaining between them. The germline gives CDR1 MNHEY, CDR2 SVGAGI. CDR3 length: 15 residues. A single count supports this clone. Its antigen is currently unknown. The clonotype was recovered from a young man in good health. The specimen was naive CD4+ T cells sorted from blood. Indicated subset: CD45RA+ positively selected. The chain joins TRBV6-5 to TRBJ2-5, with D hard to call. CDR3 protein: CASSYRPPPQETQYF. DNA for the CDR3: TGTGCCAGCAGTTACAGGCCCCCGCCCCAAGAGACCCAGTACTTC.